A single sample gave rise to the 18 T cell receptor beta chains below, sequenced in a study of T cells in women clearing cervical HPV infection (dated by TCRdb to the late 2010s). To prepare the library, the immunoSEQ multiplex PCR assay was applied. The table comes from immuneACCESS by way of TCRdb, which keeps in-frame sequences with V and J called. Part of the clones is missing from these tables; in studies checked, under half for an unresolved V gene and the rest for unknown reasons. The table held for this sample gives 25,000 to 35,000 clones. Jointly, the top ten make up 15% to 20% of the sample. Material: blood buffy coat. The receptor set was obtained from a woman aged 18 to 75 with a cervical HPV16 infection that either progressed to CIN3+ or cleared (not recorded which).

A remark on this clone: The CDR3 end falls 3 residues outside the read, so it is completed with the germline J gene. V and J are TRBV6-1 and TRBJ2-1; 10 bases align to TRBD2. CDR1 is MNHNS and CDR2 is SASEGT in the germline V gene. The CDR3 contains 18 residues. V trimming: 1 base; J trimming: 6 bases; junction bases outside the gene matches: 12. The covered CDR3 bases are TGTGCCAGCAGTGAAGGTCTGGATAGCGGGAGGTTTGGCAATGAG. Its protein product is CASSEGLDSGRFGNE. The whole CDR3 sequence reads CASSEGLDSGRFGNEQFF.

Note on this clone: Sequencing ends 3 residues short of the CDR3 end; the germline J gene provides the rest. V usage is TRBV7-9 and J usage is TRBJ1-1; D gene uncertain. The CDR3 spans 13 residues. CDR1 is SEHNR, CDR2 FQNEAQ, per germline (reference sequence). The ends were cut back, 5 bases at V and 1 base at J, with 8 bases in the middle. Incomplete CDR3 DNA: TGTGCCAGCAGCCTCGAGGCGAACACTGAA. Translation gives CASSLEANTE. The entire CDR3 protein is CASSLEANTEAFF.

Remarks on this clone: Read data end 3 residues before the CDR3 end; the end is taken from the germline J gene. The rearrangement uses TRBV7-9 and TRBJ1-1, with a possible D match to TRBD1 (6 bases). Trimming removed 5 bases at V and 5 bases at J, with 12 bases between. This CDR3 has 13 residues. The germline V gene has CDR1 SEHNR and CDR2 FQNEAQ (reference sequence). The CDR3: CASSLTGNTEAFF. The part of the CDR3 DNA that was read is TGTGCCAGCAGCCTTACAGGGAATACTGAA.

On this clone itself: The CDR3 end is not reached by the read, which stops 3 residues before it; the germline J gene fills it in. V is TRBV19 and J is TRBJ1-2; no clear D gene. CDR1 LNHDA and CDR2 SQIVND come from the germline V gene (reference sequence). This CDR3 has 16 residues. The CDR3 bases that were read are TGTGCCAGTAGTTACCCTAGCGGGAGCTCCTACAATGAC. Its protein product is CASSYPSGSSYND. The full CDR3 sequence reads CASSYPSGSSYNDYTF.

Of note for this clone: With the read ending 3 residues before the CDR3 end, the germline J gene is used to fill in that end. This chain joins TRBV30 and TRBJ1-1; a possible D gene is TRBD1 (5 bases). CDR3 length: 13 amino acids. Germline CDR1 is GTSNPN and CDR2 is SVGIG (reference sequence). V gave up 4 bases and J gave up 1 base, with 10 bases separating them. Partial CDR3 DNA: TGTGCCTGGAATCCCGACAGGAACACTGAA. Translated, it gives CAWNPDRNTE. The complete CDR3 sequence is CAWNPDRNTEAFF.

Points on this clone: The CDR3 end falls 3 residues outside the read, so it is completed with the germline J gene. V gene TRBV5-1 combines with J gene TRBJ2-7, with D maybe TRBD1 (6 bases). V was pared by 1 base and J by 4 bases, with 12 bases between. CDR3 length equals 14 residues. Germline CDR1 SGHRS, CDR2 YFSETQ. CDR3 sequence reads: CASSLFQGLYEQYF. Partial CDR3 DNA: TGCGCCAGCAGCTTGTTCCAGGGGCTATACGAG.

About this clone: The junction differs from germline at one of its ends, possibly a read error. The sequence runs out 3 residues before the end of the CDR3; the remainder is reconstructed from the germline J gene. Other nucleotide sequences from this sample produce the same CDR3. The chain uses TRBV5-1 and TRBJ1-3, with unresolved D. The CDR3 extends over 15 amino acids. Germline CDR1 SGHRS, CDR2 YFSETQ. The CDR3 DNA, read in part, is TGCGCCAGCAGCCCTAGGACTTTCTCTGGAAACACG. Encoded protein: CASSPRTFSGNT. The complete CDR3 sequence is CASSPRTFSGNTIYF.

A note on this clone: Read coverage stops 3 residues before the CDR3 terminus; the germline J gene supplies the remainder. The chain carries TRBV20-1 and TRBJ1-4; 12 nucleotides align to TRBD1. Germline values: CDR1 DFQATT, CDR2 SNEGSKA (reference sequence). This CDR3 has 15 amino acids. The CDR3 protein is CSASRDRGLNSPLFF. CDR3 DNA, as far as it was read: TGCAGTGCTTCACGGGACAGGGGGCTTAATTCACCA.

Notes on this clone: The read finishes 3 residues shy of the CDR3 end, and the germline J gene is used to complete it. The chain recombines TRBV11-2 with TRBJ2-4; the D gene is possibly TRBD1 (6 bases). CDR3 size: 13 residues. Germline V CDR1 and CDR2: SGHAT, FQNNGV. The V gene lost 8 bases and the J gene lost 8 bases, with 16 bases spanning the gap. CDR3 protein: CASRLAGAHIQYF. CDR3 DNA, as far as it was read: TGTGCCAGCCGGCTCGCAGGGGCCCACATT.

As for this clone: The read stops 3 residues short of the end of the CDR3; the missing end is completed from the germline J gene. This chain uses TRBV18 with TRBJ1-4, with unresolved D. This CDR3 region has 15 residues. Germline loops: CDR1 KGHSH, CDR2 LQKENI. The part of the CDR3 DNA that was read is TGTGCCAGCTCACCGGCGGCGGGGTGGAATTCACCA. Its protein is CASSPAAGWNSP. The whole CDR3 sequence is CASSPAAGWNSPLFF.

The sequenced CDR3 bases are TGCGCCAGCAGCTTCGAAACGGGGTCCGCCGGGGAG. Its translation: CASSFETGSAGE. The complete CDR3 sequence is CASSFETGSAGELFF. The chain employs TRBV5-1 and TRBJ2-2; the D gene is possibly TRBD2 (5 bases). The read is 3 residues too short to cover the CDR3 end, so that end is filled in from the germline J gene. The CDR3 spans 15 residues. The germline gives CDR1 SGHRS, CDR2 YFSETQ. V gave up 2 bases and J gave up 6 bases, with 14 bases separating them.

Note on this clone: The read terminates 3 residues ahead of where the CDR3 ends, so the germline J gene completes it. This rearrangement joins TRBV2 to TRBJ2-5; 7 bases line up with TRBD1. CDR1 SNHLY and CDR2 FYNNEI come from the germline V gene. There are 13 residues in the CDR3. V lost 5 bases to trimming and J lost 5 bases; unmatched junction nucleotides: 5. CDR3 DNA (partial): TGTGCCAGCAGTCTGGACAGGATGGAGACC. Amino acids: CASSLDRMET. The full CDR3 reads CASSLDRMETQYF.

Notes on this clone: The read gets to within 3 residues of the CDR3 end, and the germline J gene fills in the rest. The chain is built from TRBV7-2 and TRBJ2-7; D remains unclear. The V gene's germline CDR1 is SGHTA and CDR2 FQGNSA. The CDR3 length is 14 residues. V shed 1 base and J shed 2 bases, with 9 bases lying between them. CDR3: CASSLVARTYEQYF. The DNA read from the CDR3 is TGTGCCAGCAGCTTAGTTGCCAGAACCTACGAG. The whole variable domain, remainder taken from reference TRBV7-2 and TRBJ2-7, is GAGVSQSPSNKVTEKGKDVELRCDPISGHTALYWYRQSLGQGLEFLIYFQGNSAPDKSGLPSDRFSAERTGGSVSTLTIQRTQQEDSAVYLCASSLVARTYEQYFGPGTRLTVT.

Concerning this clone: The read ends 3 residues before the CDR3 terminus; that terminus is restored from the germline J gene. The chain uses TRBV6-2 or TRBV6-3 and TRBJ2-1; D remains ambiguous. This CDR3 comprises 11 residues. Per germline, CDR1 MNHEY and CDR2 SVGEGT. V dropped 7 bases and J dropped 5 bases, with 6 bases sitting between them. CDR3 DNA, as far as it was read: TGTGCCAGCACCCAGAACAATGAG. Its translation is CASTQNNE. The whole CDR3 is CASTQNNEQFF.

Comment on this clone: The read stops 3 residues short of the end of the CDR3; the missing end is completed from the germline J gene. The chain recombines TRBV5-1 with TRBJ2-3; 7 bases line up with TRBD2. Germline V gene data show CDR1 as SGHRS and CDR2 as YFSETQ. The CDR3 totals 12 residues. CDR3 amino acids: CASSRGEETQYF. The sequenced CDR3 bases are TGCGCCAGCAGCCGGGGGGAAGAGACG.

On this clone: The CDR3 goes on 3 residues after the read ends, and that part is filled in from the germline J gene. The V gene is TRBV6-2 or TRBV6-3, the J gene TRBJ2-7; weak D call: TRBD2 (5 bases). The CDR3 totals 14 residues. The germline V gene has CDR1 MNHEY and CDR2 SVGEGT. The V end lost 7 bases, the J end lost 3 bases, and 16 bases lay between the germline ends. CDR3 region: CASIQSSILYEQYF. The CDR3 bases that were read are TGTGCCAGCATCCAATCTAGCATCCTCTACGAG.

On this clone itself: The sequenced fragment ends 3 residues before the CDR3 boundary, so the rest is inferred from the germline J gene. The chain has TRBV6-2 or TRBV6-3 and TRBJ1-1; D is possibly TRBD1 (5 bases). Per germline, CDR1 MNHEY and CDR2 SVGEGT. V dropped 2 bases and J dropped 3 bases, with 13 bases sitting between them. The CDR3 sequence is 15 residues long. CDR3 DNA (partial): TGTGCCAGCAGTTACCAGGGTTCCTCTCACACTGAA. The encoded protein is CASSYQGSSHTE. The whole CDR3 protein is CASSYQGSSHTEAFF.

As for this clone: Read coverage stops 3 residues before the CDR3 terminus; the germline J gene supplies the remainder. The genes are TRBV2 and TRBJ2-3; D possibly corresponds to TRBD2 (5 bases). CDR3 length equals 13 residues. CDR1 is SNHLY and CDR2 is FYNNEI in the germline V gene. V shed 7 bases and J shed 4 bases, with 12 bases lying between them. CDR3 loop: CASMSPAADTQYF. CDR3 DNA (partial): TGTGCCAGCATGTCGCCAGCGGCAGATACG. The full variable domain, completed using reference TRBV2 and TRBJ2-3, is EPEVTQTPSHQVTQMGQEVILRCVPISNHLYFYWYRQILGQKVEFLVSFYNNEISEKSEIFDDQFSVERPDGSNFTLKIRSTKLEDSAMYFCASMSPAADTQYFGPGTRLTVL.